This TCR beta chain was identified in a study of a mutant IDH1 vaccine in newly diagnosed glioma. At the level of the study: The start of vaccination came 4-6 weeks after radiotherapy alone, or with temozolomide cycles.

As for this clone: The target antigen is unknown.

The time point is: week 47, end of study. With topical imiquimod, each dose of the vaccine consisted of 300 ug of mutant IDH1 20-mer peptide. CDR1 and CDR2 from the germline V gene are MNHEY and SVGAGI. V trimming: 4 bases; J trimming: 5 bases; junction bases outside the gene matches: 9. This CDR3 spans 16 amino acids. The method was immunoSEQ multiplex PCR; TCRdb's version includes in-frame clones alone and lacks a portion of them. The sample contains about 84,000 clones, over 75% of which appear only once. This sequence originates from a man aged 35-49 years with glioma. The J gene is TRBJ2-3, the V gene TRBV6-5, with 10 bases that match TRBD2. The source was PBMCs, collected from a glioma patient whose treatment included an IDH1 peptide vaccine. In DNA form, the CDR3 reads TGTGCCAGCAGTTGGGCCAGCGGGAGGGCCGTAGATACGCAGTATTTT. This codes for CASSWASGRAVDTQYF.